This TCR beta chain was observed in a study of cytomegalovirus exposure and HLA in healthy donors. The CDR3 is 13 residues long. With 4 bases removed from V and 6 bases from J, the gap between germline ends came to 10 bases. CDR1 GTSNPN and CDR2 SVGIG come from the germline V gene (reference sequence). Profiled with immunoSEQ multiplex PCR; TCRdb holds only in-frame clones, not every one. The sample has tens of thousands of clones, approximately 90% seen once. This sequence was found in a man between 18 and 29 years old in good health and CMV-seronegative. The V call is TRBV30, the J call TRBJ1-6; a weak D match, TRBD1 (6 bases). Sequenced input: PBMCs. DNA of the CDR3: TGTGCCTGGACGGGACACCTTAATTCACCCCTCCACTTT. It is translated as CAWTGHLNSPLHF.